The 28 T cell receptor beta chains below come from one sample, sequenced in a study of blood T cell repertoires in COVID-19. Sequencing used immunoSEQ multiplex PCR; TCRdb keeps in-frame clones, though not all of them. The table has some 50,000 clones, 84% seen once. Sequencing was performed on peripheral blood. These receptor sequences come from a man aged 50 or older with acute or convalescent COVID-19.

The rearrangement links TRBV27 to TRBJ1-5; D ambiguous. Germline lookup yields CDR1 MNHEY and CDR2 SMNVEV (reference sequence). The CDR3 is made up of 14 amino acids. V dropped 3 bases and J dropped 2 bases, with 8 bases sitting between them. CDR3 DNA: TGTGCCAGCAGTTTCGGGAGGGGCAATCAGCCCCAGCATTTT. Residues: CASSFGRGNQPQHF.

The chain couples TRBV12-5 to TRBJ2-7; 8 bases fit TRBD1. There are 15 residues in the CDR3. The V segment lost 6 bases and the J segment 0 bases; nucleotides outside the gene matches: 7. Germline values: CDR1 LGHNT, CDR2 FRNRAP. Here the CDR3 reads CASGIGQGTSYEQYF. As DNA, the CDR3 is TGTGCTAGTGGCATCGGACAGGGAACCTCCTACGAGCAGTACTTC.

This clone has only a few counts. V usage is TRBV6-5 and J usage is TRBJ2-7; D may be TRBD2 (6 bases). Trimming cost V 6 bases and J 2 bases, with 14 bases left between them. The CDR3 length is 14 residues. Germline V CDR1 and CDR2: MNHEY, SVGAGI. The CDR3 sequence is CASSRTSRAYEQYF. The CDR3 bases are TGTGCCAGCAGCCGAACTAGCCGTGCCTACGAGCAGTACTTC.

The chain links TRBV5-1 to TRBJ1-1, with 8 bases identical to TRBD1. Germline trimming cut 6 bases from V and 1 base from J; bases unmatched to any gene: 2. Germline assignment: CDR1 SGHRS and CDR2 YFSETQ. This CDR3 has 13 residues. The CDR3 is CASNRGWNTEAFF. CDR3 in DNA: TGCGCCAGCAACAGGGGGTGGAACACTGAAGCTTTCTTT. Complete variable domain (other parts from reference TRBV5-1 and TRBJ1-1): KAGVTQTPRYLIKTRGQQVTLSCSPISGHRSVSWYQQTPGQGLQFLFEYFSETQRNKGNFPGRFSGRQFSNSRSEMNVSTLELGDSALYLCASNRGWNTEAFFGQGTRLTVV.

In its sample, this clone was seen once. The rearrangement joins TRBV27 to TRBJ2-1; 8 nucleotides line up with TRBD2. Germline CDR1 and CDR2: MNHEY and SMNVEV (reference sequence). V shed 6 bases, J shed 6 bases, and the junction held 10 bases outside the gene matches. The CDR3 is made up of 15 amino acids. The CDR3 spells CASRDGLAGINEQFF. The CDR3 DNA is TGTGCCAGCAGGGATGGGCTAGCGGGTATCAATGAGCAGTTCTTC.

The chain joins TRBV7-9 to TRBJ1-5, with D tentatively TRBD1 (5 bases). CDR1 and CDR2 from the germline V gene are SEHNR and FQNEAQ (reference sequence). V lost 5 bases to trimming and J lost 7 bases, with 9 bases between them. The CDR3 is made up of 12 amino acids. CDR3 in amino acids: CASSAGPQPQHF. CDR3 DNA sequence: TGTGCCAGCAGCGCGGGACCCCAGCCCCAGCATTTT.

The chain joins TRBV5-1 to TRBJ1-2, with TRBD1 identical over 9 bases. Germline V lookup: CDR1 SGHRS, CDR2 YFSETQ. The CDR3 runs 14 residues. J lost 4 bases, V lost 3 bases, and 4 bases had no gene match. The CDR3 DNA reads as TGCGCCAGCAGCTGGACAGGGGATGGCTATGGCTACACCTTC. It specifies CASSWTGDGYGYTF.

The V and J genes are TRBV6-5 and TRBJ2-7; tentative D call: TRBD1 (7 bases). V lost 6 bases and J 3 bases, leaving 18 bases between the germline ends. The CDR3 loop spans 15 amino acids. The V gene's germline CDR1 is MNHEY and CDR2 SVGAGI. This CDR3 reads CASSLQEGAYYEQYF. CDR3 bases: TGTGCCAGCAGCCTCCAGGAGGGGGCCTACTACGAGCAGTACTTC.

The chain is built from TRBV18 and TRBJ1-4, with 7 bases that match TRBD1. The CDR3 has 17 amino acids. V trimming: 1 base; J trimming: 4 bases; junction bases outside the gene matches: 9. The germline CDR1 and CDR2 sequences are KGHSH and LQKENI. For the CDR3, the DNA is TGTGCCAGCTCACCACAGGCATCGGGACAGTTTAATGAAAAACTGTTTTTT. This encodes CASSPQASGQFNEKLFF.

V usage is TRBV4-1 and J usage is TRBJ1-1, with 8 bases matching TRBD1. The ends lost 4 bases at V and 7 bases at J; junction bases unmatched: 5. From germline, CDR1 is MGHRA and CDR2 YSYEKL. CDR3 size: 13 residues. Here the CDR3 reads CASSRDRGGEAFF. The CDR3 region has the DNA TGCGCCAGCAGCCGAGACAGGGGCGGTGAAGCTTTCTTT.

The table lists this clone with a few counts. V and J are TRBV7-8 and TRBJ2-2; 15 bases fit TRBD2. Germline CDR1 reads SGHVS; CDR2 reads FQNEAQ. The CDR3 is made up of 18 amino acids. V was clipped by 0 bases and J by 8 bases; unmatched bases: 7. The CDR3 bases are TGTGCCAGCAGCTTAGCGTATGGACTAGCGGGAGGGCGAGGGGAGCTGTTTTTT. Translated: CASSLAYGLAGGRGELFF. The full variable domain, rest sourced from reference TRBV7-8 and TRBJ2-2, is GAGVSQSPRYKVAKRGQDVALRCDPISGHVSLFWYQQALGQGPEFLTYFQNEAQLDKSGLPSDRFFAERPEGSVSTLKIQRTQQEDSAVYLCASSLAYGLAGGRGELFFGEGSRLTVL.

The gene calls are TRBV10-2 and TRBJ1-6; tentatively, D is TRBD1 (6 bases). V was pared by 2 bases and J by 6 bases, with 8 bases between. The CDR3 consists of 14 residues. Looked up from germline, CDR1 is WSHSY and CDR2 is SAAADI. The CDR3 region is CASSEGRGNSPLHF. For the CDR3, the DNA is TGCGCCAGCAGTGAGGGCAGGGGTAATTCACCCCTCCACTTT.

This clone was detected only once. The rearrangement links TRBV2 to TRBJ1-2; D remains ambiguous. This CDR3 region has 13 residues. The V and J ends lost 6 bases and 3 bases respectively, with 11 bases between them. CDR1 SNHLY and CDR2 FYNNEI come from the germline V gene. The CDR3 protein is CASSGGSYYGYTF. The CDR3 DNA sequence: TGTGCCAGCAGCGGTGGGAGCTACTATGGCTACACCTTC.

The CDR3 spells CASSAYTQQGARLREQYF. The DNA of the CDR3 is TGTGCCAGCAGCGCCTACACCCAACAGGGGGCAAGGCTCCGCGAGCAGTACTTC. The V and J genes are TRBV7-8 and TRBJ2-7, with 9 bases identical to TRBD1. Trimming cost V 5 bases and J 6 bases; bases outside gene matches: 20. Germline assignment: CDR1 SGHVS and CDR2 FQNEAQ. The CDR3 is made up of 18 amino acids.

This sequence joins TRBV19 and TRBJ1-4, with TRBD1 as a possible D gene (5 bases). The CDR3 spans 16 residues. V gave up 4 bases and J gave up 0 bases, with 12 bases separating them. CDR1 and CDR2 from the germline V gene are LNHDA and SQIVND (reference sequence). The CDR3 is CASSNWDSTTNEKLFF. The CDR3 DNA follows: TGTGCCAGTAGTAACTGGGACTCTACAACTAATGAAAAACTGTTTTTT.

The V call is TRBV6-5, the J call TRBJ2-2, with 12 nucleotides matching TRBD2. Losses at the gene ends were 5 bases for V and 5 bases for J; bases not matched to a gene: 3. CDR1 MNHEY and CDR2 SVGAGI come from the germline V gene. The CDR3 has 15 residues. Here the CDR3 reads CASSQTSGSTGELFF. CDR3 bases: TGTGCCAGCAGTCAGACTAGCGGGAGTACCGGGGAGCTGTTTTTT.

This sequence joins TRBV29-1 and TRBJ1-5; 9 nucleotides align to TRBD1. V was pared by 4 bases and J by 3 bases, with 1 base of the junction left unmatched. The CDR3 extends over 13 amino acids. Germline CDR1 reads SQVTM; CDR2 reads ANQGSEA. The CDR3 spells CSVGTGDNQPQHF. The CDR3 coding sequence is TGCAGCGTTGGGACAGGGGACAATCAGCCCCAGCATTTT.

The rearrangement joins TRBV27 to TRBJ1-4; no firm D call. The CDR3 has 14 amino acids. The germline V gene encodes CDR1 MNHEY and CDR2 SMNVEV (reference sequence). V was trimmed by 0 bases and J by 8 bases, leaving 10 bases between them. CDR3 DNA sequence: TGTGCCAGCAGTTTATCGAACCGAGGGGAAAAACTGTTTTTT. This codes for CASSLSNRGEKLFF.

This clone was recorded only once. This chain uses TRBV4-1 with TRBJ2-1; D possibly corresponds to TRBD2 (6 bases). The ends were cut back, 4 bases at V and 3 bases at J, with 16 bases in the middle. The germline V gene encodes CDR1 MGHRA and CDR2 YSYEKL. This CDR3 has 16 amino acids. CDR3 amino acids: CASSPEERGNYNEQFF. The CDR3, as DNA: TGCGCCAGCAGCCCCGAGGAGCGCGGGAACTACAATGAGCAGTTCTTC.

This clone was picked up a small number of times. This chain uses TRBV6-5 with TRBJ1-1; no firm D call. Trimming shortened V by 5 bases and J by 3 bases, and 10 bases separated the two germline ends. This CDR3 has 13 residues. Germline V gene data show CDR1 as MNHEY and CDR2 as SVGAGI. The CDR3 bases are TGTGCCAGCAGTACAGAACACCACACTGAAGCTTTCTTT. Encoded protein: CASSTEHHTEAFF.

By share, this clone ranks as medium-sized. The rearrangement joins TRBV14 to TRBJ2-3; tentatively, D is TRBD1 (5 bases). V was shortened by 5 bases and J by 0 bases, with 9 bases between the two germline ends. The germline CDR1 and CDR2 sequences are SGHDN and FVKESK. The CDR3 extends over 14 amino acids. The CDR3 sequence is CASSVRQSTDTQYF. Here the CDR3 DNA reads TGTGCCAGCAGCGTTCGACAGAGCACAGATACGCAGTATTTT.

Only a few counts were recorded for this clone. The V call is TRBV6-1, the J call TRBJ2-5; 7 nucleotides agree with TRBD2. The germline V gene encodes CDR1 MNHNS and CDR2 SASEGT. After removal of 3 bases from V and 5 bases from J, the junction contained 12 bases not matched to a gene. CDR3 size: 16 residues. CDR3 bases: TGTGCCAGCAGTGACCCGGGGGAGGGGCGAGGGGAGACCCAGTACTTC. This translates into CASSDPGEGRGETQYF.

The chain couples TRBV5-6 to TRBJ2-2, with D possibly matching TRBD1 (6 bases). The V end was cut by 3 bases, the J end by 3 bases, with 12 bases between. CDR3 length: 15 residues. Germline V gene data show CDR1 as SGHDT and CDR2 as YYEEEE. CDR3 sequence: CASSSQPGDTGELFF. The CDR3 nucleotides read TGTGCCAGCAGCTCCCAGCCAGGGGACACCGGGGAGCTGTTTTTT. The full variable domain, its missing parts supplied by reference TRBV5-6 and TRBJ2-2, is DAGVTQSPTHLIKTRGQQVTLRCSPKSGHDTVSWYQQALGQGPQFIFQYYEEEERQRGNFPDRFSGHQFPNYSSELNVNALLLGDSALYLCASSSQPGDTGELFFGEGSRLTVL.

This clone was recorded a few times. This sequence joins TRBV6-2 or TRBV6-3 and TRBJ2-2; no clear D gene. V lost 5 bases and J 0 bases, leaving 7 bases between the germline ends. CDR1 is MNHEY, CDR2 SVGEGT, per germline. The CDR3 runs 14 residues. In DNA form, the CDR3 reads TGTGCCAGCAGTCTCACTTCGAACACCGGGGAGCTGTTTTTT. Protein: CASSLTSNTGELFF.

The chain uses TRBV5-1 and TRBJ1-1; possible D gene TRBD1, 5 bases. Per germline, CDR1 SGHRS and CDR2 YFSETQ. CDR3 length: 15 amino acids. Trimming shortened V by 4 bases and J by 3 bases, and 16 bases separated the two germline ends. CDR3 coding DNA: TGCGCCAGCAGCCAGAGTAGGGGCGCGTACACTGAAGCTTTCTTT. It codes for CASSQSRGAYTEAFF. Full variable domain (outside the CDR3, taken from reference TRBV5-1 and TRBJ1-1): KAGVTQTPRYLIKTRGQQVTLSCSPISGHRSVSWYQQTPGQGLQFLFEYFSETQRNKGNFPGRFSGRQFSNSRSEMNVSTLELGDSALYLCASSQSRGAYTEAFFGQGTRLTVV.

The V gene is TRBV27, the J gene TRBJ1-3; the D gene is possibly TRBD1 (5 bases). The CDR3 is made up of 16 amino acids. The germline CDR1 and CDR2 sequences are MNHEY and SMNVEV (reference sequence). Trimming left V 2 bases short and J 4 bases short, with 15 bases between. CDR3 DNA: TGTGCCAGCAGTTTACGAGGGGTCGGGAGAGGAAACACCATATATTTT. This encodes CASSLRGVGRGNTIYF.

The genes are TRBV9 and TRBJ2-3, with 7 bases that match TRBD1. V was clipped by 1 base and J by 2 bases; unmatched bases: 4. Looked up from germline, CDR1 is SGDLS and CDR2 is YYNGEE. The CDR3 length is 15 residues. The CDR3 is CASSVTGQPTDTQYF. In nucleotides, the CDR3 is TGTGCCAGCAGCGTAACGGGACAGCCCACAGATACGCAGTATTTT.

The chain recombines TRBV2 with TRBJ2-3, with 10 bases fitting TRBD2. The germline V gene encodes CDR1 SNHLY and CDR2 FYNNEI. Trimming took 2 bases from V and 3 from J; bases not matched to a gene: 5. The CDR3 runs 16 residues. The CDR3 DNA reads as TGTGCCAGCAGTGAAAGCGGGGGGGCCTGGACAGATACGCAGTATTTT. Its protein is CASSESGGAWTDTQYF. Variable domain in full (rest from reference TRBV2 and TRBJ2-3): EPEVTQTPSHQVTQMGQEVILRCVPISNHLYFYWYRQILGQKVEFLVSFYNNEISEKSEIFDDQFSVERPDGSNFTLKIRSTKLEDSAMYFCASSESGGAWTDTQYFGPGTRLTVL.